This is a list of T cell receptor beta chains from one sample in a study of blood T cell repertoires in COVID-19. Generated by immunoSEQ multiplex PCR, the TCRdb table keeps only in-frame clones and is missing some. The sample lists 150,000 to 200,000 clones; 88% were seen once. The sequenced material came from peripheral blood. These receptors originate from a human donor in a cohort sampled during active COVID-19. The conserved cysteine and the conserved F or W are not part of the CDR3 here.

v_call	j_call	cdr3_aa
TRBV2	TRBJ2-1	ASSDGQGNNEQF
TRBV5-5	TRBJ1-4	ASSLTGTVDEKLF
TRBV15	TRBJ2-1	ATSRDQGVSYNEQF
TRBV6-2/TRBV6-3	TRBJ1-4	ASSPAGYHNEKLF
TRBV6-5	TRBJ2-5	ASSSPPGRGRETQY
TRBV6-2/TRBV6-3	TRBJ2-3	ASSYQSGGLYTQY
TRBV7-8	TRBJ2-3	ASSLAGRADTQY
TRBV12-5	TRBJ1-3	ASGLVGSGNTIY
TRBV4-2	TRBJ2-1	ASSQDPAGGLNEQF
TRBV4-3	TRBJ2-3	ASSQDPPGATTDTQY
TRBV5-1	TRBJ2-2	ASSPRRENTGELF
TRBV12-5	TRBJ1-6	ASGLGQVNSPLH
TRBV9	TRBJ2-1	ASSVGSGFNEQF
TRBV18	TRBJ2-1	ASSSTGGGSSYNEQF
TRBV6-2/TRBV6-3	TRBJ1-5	ASSSDGTQPQH
TRBV4-3	TRBJ2-2	ASSQYVSGPNTGELF
TRBV27	TRBJ1-2	ASRELGGRYGYT
TRBV25-1	TRBJ1-2	ASSAGAGQGNYGYT
TRBV9	TRBJ2-2	ASSVRTATNTGELF
TRBV11-1	TRBJ2-1	ASSLGEAGEQF
TRBV12-2	TRBJ1-5	ASRLAHLRRGGNQPQH
TRBV18	TRBJ2-2	ASSRPGGETGELF
TRBV14	TRBJ1-1	ASSHNDRGRTEAF
TRBV6-5	TRBJ2-2	ASRGTAVNTGELF
TRBV6-5	TRBJ1-4	ASRAGTGNNEKLF
TRBV5-1	TRBJ2-3	ASSLPIAGGSTDTQY
TRBV12-3/TRBV12-4	TRBJ2-2	ASSFSDTGELF
TRBV2	TRBJ1-4	ASSQTGGEKLF
TRBV10-1	TRBJ2-7	ASSEVLAGEQY
TRBV7-9	TRBJ2-7	ASSLSRERGYEQY
TRBV9	TRBJ2-5	ASSVGQFQETQY
TRBV11-2	TRBJ2-3	ASTPLIGAGEDTQY
TRBV4-2	TRBJ2-3	ASSQGWTDTDTQY
TRBV7-9	TRBJ2-1	ASSPKQRLGNEQF
TRBV30	TRBJ1-6	AWSVGQGHSPLH
TRBV7-8	TRBJ1-1	ASSGRHSLFSEAF
TRBV12-3/TRBV12-4	TRBJ2-7	ALRAYEQY
TRBV7-9	TRBJ1-1	ASSPRASNGEAF
TRBV24-1	TRBJ2-1	ATSDSPLTGGYTRDEQF
TRBV6-2/TRBV6-3	TRBJ2-2	ASSYLLTGELF
TRBV11-3	TRBJ1-1	ASSADSNTEAF
TRBV19	TRBJ1-1	ASSVTGVPEAF
TRBV29-1	TRBJ2-2	SVEDGTGDSTGELF
TRBV5-1	TRBJ2-3	ASSKPTSGFTDTQY
TRBV14	TRBJ2-7	ASSQRSGGSYEQY
TRBV11-2	TRBJ1-6	ASASPGARSPLH
TRBV7-2	TRBJ2-5	ASSLAGGRALETQY
TRBV27	TRBJ2-1	ASSPGGEQF
TRBV5-4	TRBJ1-3	ASSLTGSSGNTIY
TRBV7-9	TRBJ1-1	ASNHNGSPEAF
TRBV20-1	TRBJ1-2	SASKRGDFNYGYT
TRBV7-2	TRBJ2-5	ASSRDRGRETQY
TRBV7-2	TRBJ2-1	ASSLGLHEQF
TRBV5-1	TRBJ2-7	ASSTTSGLGSSYEQY
TRBV6-2/TRBV6-3	TRBJ2-2	ASSRRTGGNGELF
TRBV18	TRBJ2-7	ASSQRQPAYEQY
TRBV19	TRBJ2-7	ASSVSAGGAGYEQY
TRBV18	TRBJ1-2	ASSRDRDYGYT
TRBV5-1	TRBJ2-3	ASSLAGGAGGTDTQY